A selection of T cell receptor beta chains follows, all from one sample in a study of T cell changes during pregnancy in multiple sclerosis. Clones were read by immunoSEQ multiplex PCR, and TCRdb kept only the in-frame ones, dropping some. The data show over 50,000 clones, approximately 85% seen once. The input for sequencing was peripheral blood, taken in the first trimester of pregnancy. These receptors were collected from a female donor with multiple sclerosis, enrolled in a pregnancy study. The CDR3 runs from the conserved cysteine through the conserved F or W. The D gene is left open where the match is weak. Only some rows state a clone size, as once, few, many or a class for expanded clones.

CDR3nt: TGTGCCATCAGTGGGACAGGGGGAGACACTGAAGCTTTCTTT; CDR3aa: CAISGTGGDTEAFF; j_gene: TRBJ1-1; d_gene: TRBD1; v_gene: TRBV10-3; abundance: once
CDR3nt: TGCGCCAAGATAGAAGACAGGCACTATAATTCACCCCTCCACTTT; CDR3aa: CAKIEDRHYNSPLHF; j_gene: TRBJ1-6; d_gene: -; v_gene: TRBV4-1; abundance: once
CDR3nt: TGTGCCAGCGCGGTAGCGGGAGGCCGCGAGCAGTTCTTC; CDR3aa: CASAVAGGREQFF; j_gene: TRBJ2-1; d_gene: TRBD2; v_gene: TRBV11-1; abundance: -
CDR3nt: TGTGCCTGGAGTGTCGGGGAGGAGGGCTACACCTTC; CDR3aa: CAWSVGEEGYTF; j_gene: TRBJ1-2; d_gene: -; v_gene: TRBV30; abundance: once
CDR3nt: TGTGCCAGCAGCCTCAGCCAAGAGACCCAGTACTTC; CDR3aa: CASSLSQETQYF; j_gene: TRBJ2-5; d_gene: -; v_gene: TRBV5-4; abundance: -
CDR3nt: TGTGCCAGCAGGGGGAGCGGACAGACCCAGTACTTC; CDR3aa: CASRGSGQTQYF; j_gene: TRBJ2-5; d_gene: -; v_gene: TRBV28; abundance: -
CDR3nt: TGTGCCAGCAGCTTATTTCAGGATCAGCCCCAGCATTTT; CDR3aa: CASSLFQDQPQHF; j_gene: TRBJ1-5; d_gene: -; v_gene: TRBV11-2; abundance: -
CDR3nt: TGTGCCAGCTCAAGCCTATCTGGGGCCAACGTCCTGACTTTC; CDR3aa: CASSSLSGANVLTF; j_gene: TRBJ2-6; d_gene: -; v_gene: TRBV18; abundance: -
CDR3nt: TGTGCCAGCTGGTGGGCCCCACGGACCCCCCAGGGCACTGAAGCTTTCTTT; CDR3aa: CASWWAPRTPQGTEAFF; j_gene: TRBJ1-1; d_gene: -; v_gene: TRBV28; abundance: -
CDR3nt: TGTGCCAGCAGCCCCGAGGGAGCCCCCAATGAGCAGTTCTTC; CDR3aa: CASSPEGAPNEQFF; j_gene: TRBJ2-1; d_gene: -; v_gene: TRBV5-8; abundance: -
CDR3nt: TGTGCCAGCAGTTTACGGGATGTAGGCACTGAAGCTTTCTTT; CDR3aa: CASSLRDVGTEAFF; j_gene: TRBJ1-1; d_gene: -; v_gene: TRBV27; abundance: -
CDR3nt: TGTGCCAGCAGCAGGGGGGGGGAGACCCAGTACTTC; CDR3aa: CASSRGGETQYF; j_gene: TRBJ2-5; d_gene: -; v_gene: TRBV9; abundance: -
CDR3nt: TGCGCCAGCAGTGAGTCATTAAGGGGTGGCTACACCTTC; CDR3aa: CASSESLRGGYTF; j_gene: TRBJ1-2; d_gene: -; v_gene: TRBV10-1; abundance: -
CDR3nt: TGTGCTAGTGGTTCCGGGATTTACAATGAGCAGTTCTTC; CDR3aa: CASGSGIYNEQFF; j_gene: TRBJ2-1; d_gene: -; v_gene: TRBV12-5; abundance: few
CDR3nt: TGTGCCAGCAGTTCCGGGAGTCCTGAAGCTTTCTTT; CDR3aa: CASSSGSPEAFF; j_gene: TRBJ1-1; d_gene: -; v_gene: TRBV28; abundance: -
CDR3nt: TGTGCCAGCAGTCACCGGGACAGGGGGCTTCCGACGCAGTACTTC; CDR3aa: CASSHRDRGLPTQYF; j_gene: TRBJ2-7; d_gene: TRBD1; v_gene: TRBV5-8; abundance: -
CDR3nt: TGTGCCATCAGTGATGGAGGGGGCTTTGGAAACACCATATATTTT; CDR3aa: CAISDGGGFGNTIYF; j_gene: TRBJ1-3; d_gene: TRBD1; v_gene: TRBV10-3; abundance: -
CDR3nt: TGTGCCAGCAGCAGAGGGACTAGCGGGAGTTCTTGCGAGCAGTACTTC; CDR3aa: CASSRGTSGSSCEQYF; j_gene: TRBJ2-7; d_gene: -; v_gene: TRBV21-1; abundance: -
CDR3nt: TGTGCCAGCAGCTTAGGTTCAGGGGGCGAGGAAAAACTGTTTTTT; CDR3aa: CASSLGSGGEEKLFF; j_gene: TRBJ1-4; d_gene: TRBD1; v_gene: TRBV11-2; abundance: many
CDR3nt: TGCGCCAGCAGCCCAACGCTAGCGGGTGAGACCGGGGAGCTGTTTTTT; CDR3aa: CASSPTLAGETGELFF; j_gene: TRBJ2-2; d_gene: TRBD2; v_gene: TRBV4-1; abundance: -
CDR3nt: TGTGCCTGGAGTGTTGGTCCCAGGGAGCAGTACTTC; CDR3aa: CAWSVGPREQYF; j_gene: TRBJ2-7; d_gene: -; v_gene: TRBV30; abundance: -
CDR3nt: TGTGCCATCAGTGATCGAAGAGCGGGAGGGCCCGGGGAGCTGTTTTTT; CDR3aa: CAISDRRAGGPGELFF; j_gene: TRBJ2-2; d_gene: TRBD2; v_gene: TRBV10-3; abundance: -
CDR3nt: TGTGCCAGCAGGAGAGACAGGGTGTCTGGAAACACCATATATTTT; CDR3aa: CASRRDRVSGNTIYF; j_gene: TRBJ1-3; d_gene: TRBD1; v_gene: TRBV6-5; abundance: -
CDR3nt: TGTGCCAGCAGTGAAAGTTCTGGGCATTCAGATACGCAGTATTTT; CDR3aa: CASSESSGHSDTQYF; j_gene: TRBJ2-3; d_gene: -; v_gene: TRBV6-1; abundance: -
CDR3nt: TGTGCCAGTAGTATTTATGCCAGTTGGAGCTATGGCTACACCTTC; CDR3aa: CASSIYASWSYGYTF; j_gene: TRBJ1-2; d_gene: -; v_gene: TRBV19; abundance: -
CDR3nt: TGCAGCGCTACTACAGGGGTCTTAACAGATACGCAGTATTTT; CDR3aa: CSATTGVLTDTQYF; j_gene: TRBJ2-3; d_gene: TRBD1; v_gene: TRBV29-1; abundance: -
CDR3nt: TGCGCCAGCAGCTGGGGACTAGCGGGGAGCTCCTACAATGAGCAGTTCTTC; CDR3aa: CASSWGLAGSSYNEQFF; j_gene: TRBJ2-1; d_gene: TRBD2; v_gene: TRBV5-1; abundance: -
CDR3nt: TGCGCCAGCAGCTTGGCCGGGACTAGAAACAATGAGCAGTTCTTC; CDR3aa: CASSLAGTRNNEQFF; j_gene: TRBJ2-1; d_gene: TRBD2; v_gene: TRBV5-1; abundance: -
CDR3nt: TGTGCCAGCAGTCCGAGGGGCGGGGTGGACGAGCAGTACTTC; CDR3aa: CASSPRGGVDEQYF; j_gene: TRBJ2-7; d_gene: -; v_gene: TRBV6-4; abundance: -
CDR3nt: TGTGCCAGCAGCTTAGAGGGACAGGGGGATGAAAAACTGTTTTTT; CDR3aa: CASSLEGQGDEKLFF; j_gene: TRBJ1-4; d_gene: TRBD1; v_gene: TRBV7-9; abundance: -
CDR3nt: TGTGCCAGTAGCACTTCAGGGGAAGTATGGAACACTGAAGCTTTCTTT; CDR3aa: CASSTSGEVWNTEAFF; j_gene: TRBJ1-1; d_gene: -; v_gene: TRBV19; abundance: -
CDR3nt: TGCGCCAGCAGTCCGTTTGGGGGCAGCTATTCGAACACCGGGGAGCTGTTTTTT; CDR3aa: CASSPFGGSYSNTGELFF; j_gene: TRBJ2-2; d_gene: -; v_gene: TRBV4-1; abundance: -
CDR3nt: TGTGCCAGCAGTGACGGGACTAACACCGGGGAGCTGTTTTTT; CDR3aa: CASSDGTNTGELFF; j_gene: TRBJ2-2; d_gene: -; v_gene: TRBV6-5; abundance: -
CDR3nt: TGTGCCAGCAGCCAAGTGCGGACAGGGAACACCGGGGAGCTGTTTTTT; CDR3aa: CASSQVRTGNTGELFF; j_gene: TRBJ2-2; d_gene: TRBD1; v_gene: TRBV14; abundance: -
CDR3nt: TGTGCCAGCAGCTTGAGCAGGGGAAACACTAATGAAAAACTGTTTTTT; CDR3aa: CASSLSRGNTNEKLFF; j_gene: TRBJ1-4; d_gene: -; v_gene: TRBV7-9; abundance: -
CDR3nt: TGTGCCAGCAGCTCGAGGACTAGCGGGACCTCCTACAATGAGCAGTTCTTC; CDR3aa: CASSSRTSGTSYNEQFF; j_gene: TRBJ2-1; d_gene: TRBD2; v_gene: TRBV7-2; abundance: once
CDR3nt: TGTGCCAGCAGTTCTAGCGTCTACAATGAGCAGTTCTTC; CDR3aa: CASSSSVYNEQFF; j_gene: TRBJ2-1; d_gene: -; v_gene: TRBV9; abundance: -
CDR3nt: TGTGCCAGCAGTTATACACTAGCGGGAGGGCCCAATGAGCAGTTCTTC; CDR3aa: CASSYTLAGGPNEQFF; j_gene: TRBJ2-1; d_gene: TRBD2; v_gene: TRBV27; abundance: -
CDR3nt: TGCGCCAGCAGCCGGTCGGGCGGGATGAACACTGAAGCTTTCTTT; CDR3aa: CASSRSGGMNTEAFF; j_gene: TRBJ1-1; d_gene: -; v_gene: TRBV4-1; abundance: -
CDR3nt: TGCGCCAGCAGCCAAGTACCAGCGGGGCCCCCTCCGGAGCTGTTTTTT; CDR3aa: CASSQVPAGPPPELFF; j_gene: TRBJ2-2; d_gene: TRBD2; v_gene: TRBV4-1; abundance: -
CDR3nt: TGTGCCATCAGTGTAACGGGGGGCTGGGACCAGTTCTTC; CDR3aa: CAISVTGGWDQFF; j_gene: TRBJ2-1; d_gene: -; v_gene: TRBV10-3; abundance: -
CDR3nt: TGTGCCAGCAGTGATTTAGCAGGGGAGTTTGGCTATGGCTACACCTTC; CDR3aa: CASSDLAGEFGYGYTF; j_gene: TRBJ1-2; d_gene: -; v_gene: TRBV25-1; abundance: once
CDR3nt: TGTGCCAGCAGCGTACAGGATTACACTGAAGCTTTCTTT; CDR3aa: CASSVQDYTEAFF; j_gene: TRBJ1-1; d_gene: -; v_gene: TRBV9; abundance: few
CDR3nt: TGTGCCAGCAGTTCCCCGGGCCAGGGTGACGAGCAGTACTTC; CDR3aa: CASSSPGQGDEQYF; j_gene: TRBJ2-7; d_gene: -; v_gene: TRBV28; abundance: -
CDR3nt: TGTGCCAGCAGTGACCTAGGACAAGAGACCCAGTACTTC; CDR3aa: CASSDLGQETQYF; j_gene: TRBJ2-5; d_gene: -; v_gene: TRBV2; abundance: -
CDR3nt: TGCGCCAGCAGCTTGGTCGAGCGGGGCACCTACGAGCAGTACTTC; CDR3aa: CASSLVERGTYEQYF; j_gene: TRBJ2-7; d_gene: TRBD2; v_gene: TRBV5-1; abundance: -
CDR3nt: TGCGGTAGGGGCTCCATGGACACAGATACGCAGTATTTT; CDR3aa: CGRGSMDTDTQYF; j_gene: TRBJ2-3; d_gene: -; v_gene: TRBV5-4; abundance: -
CDR3nt: TGTGCCAGCTCCGGGACAGGGGGAGGGCAGCCCCAGCATTTT; CDR3aa: CASSGTGGGQPQHF; j_gene: TRBJ1-5; d_gene: TRBD1; v_gene: TRBV19; abundance: -
CDR3nt: TGTGCCAGCAGTTCAACAGGGGTTGGCTACACCTTC; CDR3aa: CASSSTGVGYTF; j_gene: TRBJ1-2; d_gene: TRBD1; v_gene: TRBV28; abundance: -
CDR3nt: TGTGCCATCAGTGATCCCAGGGATAAGGGCTATGGCTACACCTTC; CDR3aa: CAISDPRDKGYGYTF; j_gene: TRBJ1-2; d_gene: -; v_gene: TRBV10-3; abundance: -
CDR3nt: TGTGCCAGCAGTGAATCGGGAGGACTCAATAGCAATCAGCCCCAGCATTTT; CDR3aa: CASSESGGLNSNQPQHF; j_gene: TRBJ1-5; d_gene: -; v_gene: TRBV25-1; abundance: -
CDR3nt: TGTGCCAGTAGTTCGGGACTAGCGGGAGTAGGAGAGACCCAGTACTTC; CDR3aa: CASSSGLAGVGETQYF; j_gene: TRBJ2-5; d_gene: TRBD2; v_gene: TRBV19; abundance: once
CDR3nt: TGTGCCAGCAGTTTACTAAAGGGAGTCAACACTGAAGCTTTCTTT; CDR3aa: CASSLLKGVNTEAFF; j_gene: TRBJ1-1; d_gene: -; v_gene: TRBV27; abundance: -
CDR3nt: TGTGCCAGCAGTCCAGGGGAAACAGATACGCAGTATTTT; CDR3aa: CASSPGETDTQYF; j_gene: TRBJ2-3; d_gene: -; v_gene: TRBV11-1; abundance: -
CDR3nt: TGTGCCAGTAGTTACAACCCGACGGGGGGGACTGAAGCTTTCTTT; CDR3aa: CASSYNPTGGTEAFF; j_gene: TRBJ1-1; d_gene: -; v_gene: TRBV19; abundance: -
CDR3nt: TGTGCCAGCAGTTCGAGGGTGGGGACAAGAGCCTACAATGAGCAGTTCTTC; CDR3aa: CASSSRVGTRAYNEQFF; j_gene: TRBJ2-1; d_gene: -; v_gene: TRBV27; abundance: -